What follows describes a single T cell receptor (beta chain). Its cognate antigen is unknown. This sample stems from a study of cytomegalovirus exposure and HLA in healthy donors. Study results and caveats: The study listed approximately 160 cytomegalovirus-associated TCR beta chains.

A multiplex PCR was run with 60 Vbeta primers and 13 Jbeta primers. Libraries were prepared by immunoSEQ multiplex PCR; TCRdb keeps only in-frame clonotypes and omits some of them. The sample contains about 150,000 clones, about 76% of which appear only once. The V end was cut by 5 bases, the J end by 6 bases, with 8 bases between. Germline assignment: CDR1 SGHRS and CDR2 YFSETQ. This CDR3 contains 11 residues. The TCR comes from a woman between 40 and 50 years old in good health and CMV-seronegative. The genes are TRBV5-1 and TRBJ1-1; possibly TRBD1 for D (5 bases). The sample was PBMCs. The CDR3 loop reads CASRGGPEAFF. The CDR3 bases are TGCGCCAGCAGGGGGGGACCTGAAGCTTTCTTT.